This is a list of T cell receptor beta chains from one sample in a study of cytomegalovirus exposure and HLA in healthy donors. The protocol was immunoSEQ multiplex PCR, while the TCRdb copy is restricted to in-frame clones and leaves out a portion. The sample holds 130,000 or so clones, roughly nine tenths seen once. Sequenced: PBMCs. These TCRs come from a woman aged 18-29 years in good health and CMV-seronegative. CDR3s include the opening cysteine and the closing phenylalanine or tryptophan. A D gene is named only where the DNA matches it firmly. The size field is filled for only some rows; it gives once, few, many or a size class.

j_call d_call v_call clone_size cdr3_aa cdr3_nt
TRBJ2-7 TRBD2 TRBV7-6 NA CASSSWTSLTEQYF TGTGCCAGCAGCTCCTGGACTAGTTTGACCGAGCAGTACTTC
TRBJ1-1 NA TRBV6-1 few CASSEVYTEAFF TGTGCCAGCAGTGAAGTCTACACTGAAGCTTTCTTT
TRBJ1-2 TRBD1 TRBV25-1 NA CASSGGGTVPLSYTF TGTGCCAGCAGTGGAGGAGGGACAGTTCCTCTCTCCTACACCTTC
TRBJ2-5 NA TRBV7-7 NA CASSSTGQETQYF TGTGCTAGCAGCTCGACAGGCCAAGAGACCCAGTACTTC
TRBJ2-3 NA TRBV5-4 NA CASSDRDSADTQYF TGTGCCAGCAGCGACCGGGACTCGGCAGATACGCAGTATTTT
TRBJ2-5 NA TRBV6-6 NA CASSARGETQYF TGTGCCAGCAGTGCCCGAGGGGAGACCCAGTACTTC
TRBJ1-1 NA TRBV6-1 once CASIRGRVETEAFF TGTGCCAGCATTAGAGGCAGGGTGGAAACTGAAGCTTTCTTT
TRBJ1-5 TRBD1 TRBV19 NA CASSRATGARSNQPQHF TGTGCCAGTAGTAGGGCTACAGGGGCTCGCTCCAATCAGCCCCAGCATTTT
TRBJ2-1 TRBD1 TRBV2 NA CASRWQGARNEQFF TGTGCCAGCAGGTGGCAGGGGGCGCGAAATGAGCAGTTCTTC
TRBJ1-6 TRBD1 TRBV14 NA CASSQGVGTENSPLHF TGTGCCAGCAGCCAAGGCGTAGGGACAGAAAATTCACCCCTCCACTTT
TRBJ2-5 NA TRBV7-7 NA CASSLGLPGIRETQYF TGTGCCAGCAGCTTAGGTCTCCCAGGGATCCGGGAGACCCAGTACTTC
TRBJ1-1 NA TRBV25-1 NA CASSEWGGYTEAFF TGTGCCAGCAGTGAATGGGGGGGATACACTGAAGCTTTCTTT